Presented here are 20 T cell receptor beta chains from one specimen sequenced in a study of CXCR3-negative and CXCR3-positive naive CD8 T cells. Preparation of TRB cDNA libraries relied on 5' RACE carrying UMI labels. Following a re-call of the 5' RACE reads, TCRdb has one entry per CDR3 protein and lacks DNA. The table lists 35,000 to 45,000 distinct CDR3 sequences. The sequencing input was naive CXCR3- CD8+ T cells from blood. Sample subset: CD45RO-CCR7+CD27+CD95- naive CD8+ T cells lacking CXCR3 (TNR3-). These TCRs come from a human donor in good health. Some clones in this sample may be carry-over from other donors' samples.

The chain uses TRBV6-5 and TRBJ2-7; as DNA is missing, the TRBD2 call by TCRdb cannot be tested. Germline-derived CDR1 and CDR2 are MNHEY and SVGAGI. This CDR3 contains 16 residues. The CDR3 protein is CASSYSSGRALYEQYF.

The CDR3 protein is CASSSLQGEDSYNEQFF. This chain joins TRBV7-9 and TRBJ2-1; no DNA is available, so the TRBD2 call from TCRdb remains unchecked. This CDR3 spans 17 amino acids. Per the germline V gene, CDR1 is SEHNR and CDR2 is FQNEAQ (reference sequence).

The J gene is TRBJ1-4, the V gene TRBV20-1; TCRdb's D call of TRBD1 is untestable without DNA. The CDR3 has 16 amino acids. From germline, CDR1 is DFQATT and CDR2 SNEGSKA (reference sequence). The CDR3 spells CSARVRPNRDNEKLFF.

The gene calls are TRBV20-1 and TRBJ2-7; TCRdb's D gene call, TRBD2, goes unchecked for lack of DNA. The CDR3 length is 11 residues. Germline values: CDR1 DFQATT, CDR2 SNEGSKA (reference sequence). CDR3 protein: CSASEGYEQYF.

CDR3: CASSAIKDREAYNEQFF. The genes are TRBV10-1 and TRBJ2-1; TCRdb lists TRBD1, though no DNA is available to test this call. This CDR3 contains 17 residues. The germline V gene has CDR1 WNHNN and CDR2 SYGVQD (reference sequence).

The chain is built from TRBV4-3 and TRBJ2-2; absent DNA, TCRdb's TRBD2 call cannot be checked. In germline, CDR1 is LGHNA, CDR2 YSLEER. This CDR3 spans 15 amino acids. The CDR3 here is CASSQVGSNTGELFF.

The CDR3 here is CATSGRASPHEAFF. The gene calls are TRBV15 and TRBJ1-1. The CDR3 is 14 amino acids. Germline lookup yields CDR1 LNHNV and CDR2 YYDKDF (reference sequence).

The rearrangement links TRBV6-2 or TRBV6-3 to TRBJ2-1. Per the germline V gene, CDR1 is MNHEY and CDR2 is SVGEGT. The CDR3 is 14 amino acids. The CDR3 protein is CASSYSGLYNEQFF.

The rearrangement joins TRBV7-8 to TRBJ2-7. The CDR3 sequence is 12 residues long. Germline assignment: CDR1 SGHVS and CDR2 FQNEAQ. The CDR3 reads CASSLSRSEQYF.

V is TRBV10-3 and J is TRBJ2-7; TCRdb names TRBD1, which stays unverified in the absence of DNA. The CDR3 has 14 residues. Per the germline V gene, CDR1 is ENHRY and CDR2 is SYGVKD. The CDR3 sequence: CAISEPDRAGEQYF.

The CDR3 is CASSLDSQETQYF. The chain links TRBV12-3 or TRBV12-4 to TRBJ2-5. There are 13 residues in the CDR3.

The chain uses TRBV14 and TRBJ1-1; TCRdb calls TRBD1, which cannot be checked without DNA. This CDR3 has 14 amino acids. Germline CDR1 SGHDN, CDR2 FVKESK. The CDR3 region is CASSQVGTVTEAFF.

The chain uses TRBV7-9 and TRBJ2-2. From germline, CDR1 is SEHNR and CDR2 FQNEAQ (reference sequence). The CDR3 spans 11 residues. This CDR3 reads CASSLWGELFF. Using reference TRBV7-9 and TRBJ2-2 for the parts outside the CDR3, the full variable domain is DTGVSQNPRHKITKRGQNVTFRCDPISEHNRLYWYRQTLGQGPEFLTYFQNEAQLEKSRLLSDRFSAERPKGSFSTLEIQRTEQGDSAMYLCASSLWGELFFGEGSRLTVL.

V is TRBV27 and J is TRBJ2-1; the TCRdb call, TRBD1, lacks DNA for checking. The CDR3 totals 15 residues. From germline, CDR1 is MNHEY and CDR2 SMNVEV (reference sequence). CDR3 region: CATCADGSSYNEQFF.

The rearrangement joins TRBV29-1 to TRBJ2-4; absent DNA, TCRdb's TRBD1 call cannot be checked. Germline-derived CDR1 and CDR2 are SQVTM and ANQGSEA. This CDR3 spans 16 amino acids. CDR3 sequence reads: CSVEDLGRQGKNIQYF.

The V gene is TRBV19, the J gene TRBJ2-1; TCRdb reports TRBD1, a call that lacks DNA to check it against. CDR3 size: 12 residues. The germline V gene has CDR1 LNHDA and CDR2 SQIVND (reference sequence). CDR3 in amino acids: CASRPPDNEQFF.

J is TRBJ2-7 and V is TRBV7-9. The CDR3 contains 12 residues. CDR1 is SEHNR and CDR2 is FQNEAQ in the germline V gene (reference sequence). The CDR3 loop is CASSLTDTLWYF.

CDR3 sequence: CASSSGTLQETQYF. The chain joins TRBV5-6 to TRBJ2-5; TCRdb designates TRBD1, a call that cannot be tested without DNA. CDR3 size: 14 residues. The germline V gene encodes CDR1 SGHDT and CDR2 YYEEEE. The full variable domain, in which reference TRBV5-6 and TRBJ2-5 provide the parts outside the CDR3, is DAGVTQSPTHLIKTRGQQVTLRCSPKSGHDTVSWYQQALGQGPQFIFQYYEEEERQRGNFPDRFSGHQFPNYSSELNVNALLLGDSALYLCASSSGTLQETQYFGPGTRLLVL.

This chain connects TRBV20-1 to TRBJ2-5. CDR1 is DFQATT and CDR2 is SNEGSKA in the germline V gene (reference sequence). This CDR3 has 12 residues. The CDR3 is CSASQRQETQYF.

The V and J genes are TRBV7-9 and TRBJ2-5; TCRdb designates TRBD2, a call that cannot be tested without DNA. CDR1 is SEHNR and CDR2 is FQNEAQ in the germline V gene (reference sequence). The CDR3 runs 14 residues. The CDR3 sequence is CASSQIAGQETQYF.